This T cell receptor beta chain was documented in a study of Graves' ophthalmopathy and Graves' hyperthyroidism. Trimming cost V 5 bases and J 5 bases; bases outside gene matches: 6. The CDR3 sequence is 14 residues long. Amplification from RNA transcripts yielded the TCR beta CDR3 regions. An opening RT-PCR round employed HTBI primers and preceded a second-round multiplex PCR. TCRdb reprocessed the multiplex PCR reads via MiXCR and lists one record per CDR3 protein. Found here are 660,000 or so distinct CDR3 sequences, roughly 41% of them singletons; the top ten hold 2.5% to 3.5%. This clonotype was recorded many times.

Sequenced: peripheral blood. The TCR was taken from an adult man with Graves' ophthalmopathy. This chain uses TRBV12-3 or TRBV12-4 with TRBJ1-5, with 7 positions matching TRBD1. The DNA of the CDR3 is TGTGCCAGCAGTGGGGACAGTGGTTATCAGCCCCAGCATTTT. It translates to CASSGDSGYQPQHF.